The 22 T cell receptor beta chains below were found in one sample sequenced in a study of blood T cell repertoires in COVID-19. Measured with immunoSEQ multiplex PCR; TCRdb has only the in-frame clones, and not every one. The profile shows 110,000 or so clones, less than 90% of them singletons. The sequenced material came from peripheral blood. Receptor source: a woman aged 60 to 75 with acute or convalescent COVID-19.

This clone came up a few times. For the CDR3, the DNA is TGTGCCAGCAGTTTCCCATCCGAAGCTTTCTTT. As protein: CASSFPSEAFF. This rearrangement joins TRBV28 to TRBJ1-1; unclear D gene. Looked up from germline, CDR1 is MDHEN and CDR2 is SYDVKM. V shed 3 bases and J shed 8 bases, with 7 bases lying between them. The CDR3 extends over 11 amino acids.

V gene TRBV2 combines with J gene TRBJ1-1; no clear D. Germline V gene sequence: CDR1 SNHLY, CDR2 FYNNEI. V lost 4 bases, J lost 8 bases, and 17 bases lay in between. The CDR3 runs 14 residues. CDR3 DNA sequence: TGTGCCAGCAGTGGGTCGGCGGGGAGAGCGGAAGCTTTCTTT. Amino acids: CASSGSAGRAEAFF.

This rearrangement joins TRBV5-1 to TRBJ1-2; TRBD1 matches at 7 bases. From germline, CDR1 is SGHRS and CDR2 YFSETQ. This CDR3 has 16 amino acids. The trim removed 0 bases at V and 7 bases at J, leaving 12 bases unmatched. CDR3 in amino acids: CASSLGATGAISGYTF. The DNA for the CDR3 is TGCGCCAGCAGCTTGGGAGCTACAGGGGCGATCTCTGGCTACACCTTC.

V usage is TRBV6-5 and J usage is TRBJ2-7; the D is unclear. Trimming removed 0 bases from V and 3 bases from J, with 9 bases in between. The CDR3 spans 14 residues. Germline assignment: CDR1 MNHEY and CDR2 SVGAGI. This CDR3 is CASSYSRSVYEQYF. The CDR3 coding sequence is TGTGCCAGCAGTTACTCGCGCTCTGTCTACGAGCAGTACTTC.

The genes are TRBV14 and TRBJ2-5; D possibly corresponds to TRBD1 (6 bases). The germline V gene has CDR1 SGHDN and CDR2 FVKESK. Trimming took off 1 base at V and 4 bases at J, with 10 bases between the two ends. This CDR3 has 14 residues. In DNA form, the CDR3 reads TGTGCCAGCAGCCAAGCAGGGGCTCGAGAGACCCAGTACTTC. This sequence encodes CASSQAGARETQYF. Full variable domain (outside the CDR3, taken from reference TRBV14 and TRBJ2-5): EAGVTQFPSHSVIEKGQTVTLRCDPISGHDNLYWYRRVMGKEIKFLLHFVKESKQDESGMPNNRFLAERTGGTYSTLKVQPAELEDSGVYFCASSQAGARETQYFGPGTRLLVL.

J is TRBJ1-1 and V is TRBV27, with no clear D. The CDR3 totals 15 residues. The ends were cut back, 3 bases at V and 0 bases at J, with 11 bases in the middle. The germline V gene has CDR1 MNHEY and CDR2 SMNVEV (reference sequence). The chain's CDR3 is CASSFTDRMNTEAFF. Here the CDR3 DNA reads TGTGCCAGCAGTTTCACAGATAGGATGAACACTGAAGCTTTCTTT.

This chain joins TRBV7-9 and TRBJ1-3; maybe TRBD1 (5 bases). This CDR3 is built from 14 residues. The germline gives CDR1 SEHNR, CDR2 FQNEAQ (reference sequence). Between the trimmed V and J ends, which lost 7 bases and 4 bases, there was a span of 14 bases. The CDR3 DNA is TGTGCCAGCACCGACAGCGGGACGGGAAACACCATATATTTT. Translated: CASTDSGTGNTIYF.

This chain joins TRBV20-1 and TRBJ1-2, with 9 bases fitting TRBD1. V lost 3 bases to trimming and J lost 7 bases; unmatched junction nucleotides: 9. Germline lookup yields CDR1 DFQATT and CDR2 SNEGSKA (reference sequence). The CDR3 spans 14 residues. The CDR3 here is CSASAGTGRFGYTF. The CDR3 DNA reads TGCAGTGCTAGTGCCGGGACAGGGAGGTTTGGCTACACCTTC.

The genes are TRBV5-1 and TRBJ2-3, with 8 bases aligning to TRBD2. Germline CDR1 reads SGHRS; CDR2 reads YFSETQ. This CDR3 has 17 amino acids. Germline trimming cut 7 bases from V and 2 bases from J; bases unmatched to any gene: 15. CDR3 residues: CASATHGGGRNTDTQYF. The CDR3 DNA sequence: TGCGCCAGCGCCACCCATGGGGGCGGGAGGAACACAGATACGCAGTATTTT.

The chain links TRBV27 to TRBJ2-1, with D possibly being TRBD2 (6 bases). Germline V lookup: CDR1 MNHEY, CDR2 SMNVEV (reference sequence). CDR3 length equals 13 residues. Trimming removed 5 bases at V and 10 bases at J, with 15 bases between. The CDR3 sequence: CASSASGEQEQFF. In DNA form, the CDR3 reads TGTGCCAGCAGTGCGTCGGGAGAGCAGGAGCAGTTCTTC.

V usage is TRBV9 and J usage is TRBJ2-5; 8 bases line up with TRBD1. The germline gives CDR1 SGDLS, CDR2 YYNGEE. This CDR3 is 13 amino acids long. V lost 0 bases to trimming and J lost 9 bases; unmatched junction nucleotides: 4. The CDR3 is CASSVEGGQAQYF. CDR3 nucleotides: TGTGCCAGCAGCGTAGAAGGGGGACAGGCCCAGTACTTC. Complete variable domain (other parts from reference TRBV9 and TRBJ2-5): DSGVTQTPKHLITATGQRVTLRCSPRSGDLSVYWYQQSLDQGLQFLIQYYNGEERAKGNILERFSAQQFPDLHSELNLSSLELGDSALYFCASSVEGGQAQYFGPGTRLLVL.

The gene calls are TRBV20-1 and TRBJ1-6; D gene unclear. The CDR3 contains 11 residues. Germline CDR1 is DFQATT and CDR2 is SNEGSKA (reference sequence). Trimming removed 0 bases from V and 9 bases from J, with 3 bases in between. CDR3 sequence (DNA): TGCAGTGCTAGAGACGGTTCACCCCTCCACTTT. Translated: CSARDGSPLHF.

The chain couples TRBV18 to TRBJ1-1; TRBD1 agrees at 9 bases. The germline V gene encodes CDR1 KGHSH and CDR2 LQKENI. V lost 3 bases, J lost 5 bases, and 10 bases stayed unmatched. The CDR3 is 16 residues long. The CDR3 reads CASSPTGTGRGTEAFF. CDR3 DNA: TGTGCCAGCTCACCTACCGGGACAGGGAGAGGGACTGAAGCTTTCTTT.

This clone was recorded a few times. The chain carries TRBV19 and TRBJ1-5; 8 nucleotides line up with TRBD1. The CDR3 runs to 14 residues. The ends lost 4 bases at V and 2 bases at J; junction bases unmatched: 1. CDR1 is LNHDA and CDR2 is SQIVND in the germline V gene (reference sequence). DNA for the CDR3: TGTGCCAGTAGTACGGGACAGGGCAATCAGCCCCAGCATTTT. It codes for CASSTGQGNQPQHF.

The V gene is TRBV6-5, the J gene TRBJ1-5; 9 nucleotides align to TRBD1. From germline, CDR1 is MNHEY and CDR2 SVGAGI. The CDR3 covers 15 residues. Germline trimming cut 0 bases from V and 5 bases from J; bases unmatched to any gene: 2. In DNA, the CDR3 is TGTGCCAGCAGTTACTCGAGGACAGGGGATCAGCCCCAGCATTTT. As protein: CASSYSRTGDQPQHF.

As DNA, the CDR3 is TGTGCCAGCAGCACAAACCCGCTACTACTAGCGGCTAACTCCTACGAGCAGTACTTC. Its translation: CASSTNPLLLAANSYEQYF. J is TRBJ2-7 and V is TRBV28; 8 bases match TRBD2. Losses at the gene ends were 6 bases for V and 0 bases for J; bases not matched to a gene: 19. This CDR3 region has 19 residues. Germline values: CDR1 MDHEN, CDR2 SYDVKM.

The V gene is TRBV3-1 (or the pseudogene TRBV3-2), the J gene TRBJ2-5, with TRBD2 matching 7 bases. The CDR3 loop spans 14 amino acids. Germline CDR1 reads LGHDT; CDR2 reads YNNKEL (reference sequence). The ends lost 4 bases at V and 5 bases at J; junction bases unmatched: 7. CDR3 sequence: CASSRGGVAETQYF. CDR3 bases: TGTGCCAGCAGCCGCGGGGGAGTAGCCGAGACCCAGTACTTC.

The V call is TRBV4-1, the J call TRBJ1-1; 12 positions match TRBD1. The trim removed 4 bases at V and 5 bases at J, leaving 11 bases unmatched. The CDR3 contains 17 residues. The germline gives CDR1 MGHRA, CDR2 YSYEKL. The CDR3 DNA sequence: TGCGCCAGCAGCCGTGGGACAGGGGGCGCGGTGGAGACTGAAGCTTTCTTT. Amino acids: CASSRGTGGAVETEAFF.

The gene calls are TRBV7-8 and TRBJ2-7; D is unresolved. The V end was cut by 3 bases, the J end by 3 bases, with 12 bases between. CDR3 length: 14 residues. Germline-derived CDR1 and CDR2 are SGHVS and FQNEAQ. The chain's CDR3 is CASSFRVNNYEQYF. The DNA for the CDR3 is TGTGCCAGCAGCTTCCGGGTCAATAACTACGAGCAGTACTTC.

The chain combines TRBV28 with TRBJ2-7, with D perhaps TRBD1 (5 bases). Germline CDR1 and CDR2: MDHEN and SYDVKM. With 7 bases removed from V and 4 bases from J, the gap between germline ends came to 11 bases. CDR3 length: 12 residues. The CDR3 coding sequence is TGTGCCAGCAACTCTGACAGATACGAGCAGTACTTC. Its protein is CASNSDRYEQYF.

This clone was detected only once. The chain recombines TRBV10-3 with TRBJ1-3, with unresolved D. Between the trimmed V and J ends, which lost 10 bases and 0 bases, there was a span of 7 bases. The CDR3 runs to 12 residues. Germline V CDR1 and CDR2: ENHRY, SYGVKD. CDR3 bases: TGTGCCACGAGGGTCTCTGGAAACACCATATATTTT. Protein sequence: CATRVSGNTIYF.

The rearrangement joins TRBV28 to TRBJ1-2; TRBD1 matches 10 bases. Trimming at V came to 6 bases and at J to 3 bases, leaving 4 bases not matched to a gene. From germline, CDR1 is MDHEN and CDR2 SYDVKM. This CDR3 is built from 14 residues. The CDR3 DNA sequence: TGTGCCAGCAGGACAGGGGGCGTCCACTATGGCTACACCTTC. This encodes CASRTGGVHYGYTF.